The clone carrying this T cell receptor beta chain was detected only a few times. Its specificity is not known. These data originate in a study of cytomegalovirus exposure and HLA in healthy donors. General study points: Both high specificity and high sensitivity reportedly marked the classifier's diagnosis of cytomegalovirus status. The only immune exposure information that was available was CMV serostatus. Evidence from a later analysis indicated that most CMV-associated TCR beta chains looked HLA-restricted.

Germline V gene sequence: CDR1 SGHKS, CDR2 YYEKEE (reference sequence). V lost 1 base, J lost 5 bases, and 8 bases lay in between. This CDR3 contains 13 residues. Vbeta (60) and Jbeta (13) primers were used in the PCR. Clones were sequenced by immunoSEQ multiplex PCR, and TCRdb holds only the in-frame ones, with some missing. The sample has about 130,000 clones, around 67% seen once. The rearrangement uses TRBV5-5 and TRBJ2-3; D call uncertain. Material: PBMCs. The receptor was derived from a woman aged 35 to 49 in good health and CMV-seropositive. The CDR3 reads CASSLYFLDTQYF. The CDR3 bases are TGTGCCAGCAGCTTGTACTTCCTAGATACGCAGTATTTT.